These 10 T cell receptor beta chains originate from one sample sequenced in a study of neurological immune-mediated disorders. MiXCR, run by TCRdb on the 5' RACE reads, gives a single entry per CDR3 protein. The table includes some 56,000 distinct CDR3 sequences, over 3.5% detected once. The sample was PBMCs. The receptor source for this set is a man aged 60-69 years with multiple sclerosis.

This clonotype was seen repeatedly, ten times or more. This rearrangement joins TRBV29-1 to TRBJ2-1; D is undetermined. Deletions cut 4 bases from V and 0 bases from J, with 13 bases between. The CDR3 loop spans 15 amino acids. Looked up from germline, CDR1 is SQVTM and CDR2 is ANQGSEA. CDR3 nucleotide sequence: TGCAGCGTTGGAAGGGCCACCAGCTCCTACAATGAGCAGTTCTTC. The encoded protein is CSVGRATSSYNEQFF.

This chain links TRBV9 with TRBJ1-4; D gene ambiguous. Germline V gene data show CDR1 as SGDLS and CDR2 as YYNGEE. V was cut by 0 bases and J by 5 bases, with 5 bases left in between. CDR3 length: 13 residues. CDR3 nucleotide sequence: TGTGCCAGCAGCGTAGCTGGGAATGAAAAACTGTTTTTT. Translated: CASSVAGNEKLFF.

For this clonotype: Given a much more abundant clone one base away, this may be a read error. This rearrangement joins TRBV6-2 or TRBV6-3 to TRBJ2-3, with 7 bases identical to TRBD1. Germline trimming cut 7 bases from V and 2 bases from J; bases unmatched to any gene: 9. The CDR3 runs to 15 residues. The germline CDR1 and CDR2 sequences are MNHEY and SVGEGT. This CDR3 reads CASTNGTADTDTQYF. CDR3 DNA sequence: TGTGCCAGCACTAACGGGACAGCCGACACAGATACGCAGTATTTT.

This clonotype was seen at least ten times. J is TRBJ2-5 and V is TRBV20-1, with D possibly TRBD1 on 6 matching bases. Trimming stripped 3 bases from V and 4 bases from J, with 15 bases between. Germline V gene sequence: CDR1 DFQATT, CDR2 SNEGSKA (reference sequence). This CDR3 spans 14 amino acids. CDR3 sequence: CSASGKDSLETQYF. Here the CDR3 DNA reads TGCAGTGCTAGCGGGAAGGACAGCTTAGAGACCCAGTACTTC.

This chain uses TRBV2 with TRBJ2-2; D remains unclear. This CDR3 has 15 residues. V lost 7 bases, J lost 0 bases, and 12 bases lay in between. Germline V gene lookup returns CDR1 SNHLY and CDR2 FYNNEI. CDR3 bases: TGTGCCAGCATGACAAGGGAAACGAACACCGGGGAGCTGTTTTTT. Translated: CASMTRETNTGELFF.

This clonotype was seen repeatedly, ten times or more. The chain uses TRBV20-1 and TRBJ1-5; 9 bases fit TRBD1. Germline loops: CDR1 DFQATT, CDR2 SNEGSKA (reference sequence). V shed 4 bases, J shed 5 bases, and the junction held 15 bases outside the gene matches. The CDR3 covers 17 residues. The CDR3 region is CSAMTPGTGPTDQPQHF. The CDR3 nucleotides are TGCAGTGCTATGACACCCGGGACAGGGCCAACCGATCAGCCCCAGCATTTT.

This clonotype showed up many times. V is TRBV20-1 and J is TRBJ1-6, with 10 bases aligning to TRBD1. The CDR3 covers 16 residues. Germline V CDR1 and CDR2: DFQATT, SNEGSKA (reference sequence). The ends lost 5 bases at V and 7 bases at J; junction bases unmatched: 11. CDR3 sequence: CSALRQGAMGNSPLHF. The CDR3, as DNA: TGCAGTGCTTTACGACAGGGGGCTATGGGGAATTCACCCCTCCACTTT.

In its sample, this clonotype is medium-sized. The rearrangement joins TRBV20-1 to TRBJ1-2, with D uncertain. Germline lookup yields CDR1 DFQATT and CDR2 SNEGSKA (reference sequence). CDR3 size: 14 residues. V was cut by 0 bases and J by 4 bases, with 12 bases left in between. The CDR3 here is CSARDISGVYGYTF. CDR3 nucleotide sequence: TGCAGTGCTAGAGATATTAGCGGAGTCTATGGCTACACCTTC.

This rearrangement joins TRBV20-1 to TRBJ2-3, with D tentatively TRBD2 (6 bases). The germline CDR1 and CDR2 sequences are DFQATT and SNEGSKA (reference sequence). Trimming cost V 5 bases and J 2 bases, with 14 bases left between them. The CDR3 covers 14 residues. The CDR3 DNA follows: TGCAGTGCTGCACGGGACTTGGACACAGATACGCAGTATTTT. Translating it yields CSAARDLDTDTQYF.

By share of the sample, this clonotype is medium-sized. V usage is TRBV18 and J usage is TRBJ2-1; D is unresolved. The V gene lost 1 base and the J gene lost 7 bases, with 8 bases spanning the gap. The CDR3 spans 13 residues. Germline values: CDR1 KGHSH, CDR2 LQKENI. CDR3 amino acids: CASSPLPGNEQFF. The CDR3 nucleotides are TGTGCCAGCTCACCACTTCCCGGGAATGAGCAGTTCTTC.